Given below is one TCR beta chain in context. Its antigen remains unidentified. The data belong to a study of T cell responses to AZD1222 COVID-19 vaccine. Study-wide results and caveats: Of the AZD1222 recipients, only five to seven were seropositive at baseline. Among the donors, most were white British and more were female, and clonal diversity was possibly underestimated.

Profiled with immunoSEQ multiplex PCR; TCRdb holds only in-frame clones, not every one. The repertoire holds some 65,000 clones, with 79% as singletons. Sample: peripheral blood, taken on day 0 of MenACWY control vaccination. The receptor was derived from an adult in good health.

The CDR3 region has the DNA TGTGCCAGCAGTCGTGGGACTAGCGGCCGGGTGCAGTACTTC. Translated: CASSRGTSGRVQYF. The rearrangement uses TRBV3-1 (or the pseudogene TRBV3-2) and TRBJ2-7; 11 bases are a match to TRBD2. Trimming cost V 6 bases and J 9 bases; bases outside gene matches: 10. CDR3 length equals 14 residues. The V gene's germline CDR1 is LGHDT and CDR2 YNNKEL (reference sequence).